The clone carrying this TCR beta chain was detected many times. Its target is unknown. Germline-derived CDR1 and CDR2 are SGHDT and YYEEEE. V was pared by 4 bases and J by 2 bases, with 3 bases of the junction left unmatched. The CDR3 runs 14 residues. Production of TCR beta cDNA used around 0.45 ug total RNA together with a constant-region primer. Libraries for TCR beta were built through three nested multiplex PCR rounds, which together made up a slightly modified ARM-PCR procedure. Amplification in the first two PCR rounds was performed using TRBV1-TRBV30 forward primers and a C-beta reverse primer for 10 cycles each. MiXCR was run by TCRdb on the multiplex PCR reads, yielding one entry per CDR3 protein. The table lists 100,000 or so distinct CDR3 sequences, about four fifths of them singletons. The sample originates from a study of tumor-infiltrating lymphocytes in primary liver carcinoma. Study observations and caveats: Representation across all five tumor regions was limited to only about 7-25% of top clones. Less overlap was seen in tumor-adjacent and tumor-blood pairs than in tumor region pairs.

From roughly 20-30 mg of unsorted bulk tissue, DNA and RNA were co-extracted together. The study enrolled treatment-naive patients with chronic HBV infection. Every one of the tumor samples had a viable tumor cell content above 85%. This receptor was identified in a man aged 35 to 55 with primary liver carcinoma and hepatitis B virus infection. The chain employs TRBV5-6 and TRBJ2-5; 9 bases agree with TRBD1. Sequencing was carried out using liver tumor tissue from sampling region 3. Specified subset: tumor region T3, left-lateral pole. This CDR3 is CASSTGQGQETQYF. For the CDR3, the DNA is TGTGCCAGCAGCACAGGACAGGGGCAAGAGACCCAGTACTTC.